The T cell receptor beta chain under discussion was sequenced for a study of T cells in Graves' hyperthyroidism and ophthalmopathy. J lost 8 bases, V lost 5 bases, and 11 bases had no gene match. Looked up from germline, CDR1 is MGHDK and CDR2 is SYGVNS. CDR3 length: 15 amino acids. Amplification of TCR beta CDR3 regions used RNA as the template. The HTBI primer set drove a first-round RT-PCR of the TCR CDR3. TCRdb fed the multiplex PCR reads into MiXCR, producing one record per CDR3 protein. The sample contains 750,000 to 900,000 distinct CDR3 sequences, more than 30% of which appear only once. Only a few counts were recorded for this clonotype.

The receptor was derived from a man between 18 and 35 years old with Graves' hyperthyroidism. The chain joins TRBV25-1 to TRBJ1-4; 7 bases align to TRBD1. The specimen was blood. CDR3 residues: CASSLGDSQTEKLFF. CDR3 in DNA: TGTGCCAGCAGTTTAGGGGACAGCCAAACAGAAAAACTGTTTTTT.